The 23 T cell receptor beta chains below all came from one sample that was sequenced in a study of blood T cell repertoires in COVID-19. Clones were read by immunoSEQ multiplex PCR, and TCRdb kept only the in-frame ones, dropping some. The data contain tens of thousands of clones, roughly nine tenths of them singletons. The sample taken for sequencing was peripheral blood. The receptors come from a woman aged 50 to 60 in a cohort sampled during active COVID-19.

V usage is TRBV5-1 and J usage is TRBJ2-7; 8 bases line up with TRBD1. J lost 1 base, V lost 4 bases, and 4 bases had no gene match. This CDR3 is built from 14 residues. Germline-derived CDR1 and CDR2 are SGHRS and YFSETQ. CDR3 coding DNA: TGCGCCAGCAGCCGCGGGACAGGATCCTACGAGCAGTACTTC. Its translation: CASSRGTGSYEQYF.

V and J are TRBV28 and TRBJ1-2; TRBD1 matches 12 bases. The CDR3 sequence is 16 residues long. Germline values: CDR1 MDHEN, CDR2 SYDVKM. V gave up 7 bases and J gave up 8 bases; unmatched junction bases: 14. Written as DNA, the CDR3 is TGTGCCAGCATCAATGGAGGGGGGACAGGGGGCGTGGGCTACACCTTC. It codes for CASINGGGTGGVGYTF.

This chain connects TRBV7-8 to TRBJ2-5; 7 nucleotides agree with TRBD2. The CDR3 runs to 16 residues. Germline V gene sequence: CDR1 SGHVS, CDR2 FQNEAQ. Trimming cost V 6 bases and J 0 bases; bases outside gene matches: 10. CDR3 bases: TGTGCCAGCAGTTCCCTGGGAGGGGCGTACCAAGAGACCCAGTACTTC. It encodes CASSSLGGAYQETQYF.

V and J are TRBV10-3 and TRBJ1-1; D remains ambiguous. The germline CDR1 and CDR2 sequences are ENHRY and SYGVKD. The V and J ends lost 9 bases and 4 bases respectively, with 9 bases between them. CDR3 size: 11 residues. The CDR3: CAIVTGTEAFF. In DNA form, the CDR3 reads TGTGCCATTGTGACGGGCACTGAAGCTTTCTTT.

This chain connects TRBV2 to TRBJ2-7; 14 bases line up with TRBD2. V lost 6 bases and J lost 0; bases outside the gene matches: 7. The CDR3 is 17 amino acids. Germline assignment: CDR1 SNHLY and CDR2 FYNNEI. CDR3 protein: CASRRLAGGVSSYEQYF. Here the CDR3 DNA reads TGTGCCAGCAGAAGACTAGCGGGGGGGGTTTCCTCCTACGAGCAGTACTTC.

The chain employs TRBV3-1 (or the pseudogene TRBV3-2) and TRBJ1-2, with a weak D call TRBD1 (5 bases). The ends were cut back, 1 base at V and 8 bases at J, with 17 bases in the middle. The length of the CDR3 is 15 residues. Per the germline V gene, CDR1 is LGHDT and CDR2 is YNNKEL (reference sequence). CDR3 sequence reads: CASSQAVRGAGGYTF. The CDR3 nucleotides are TGTGCCAGCAGCCAAGCGGTACGAGGGGCGGGAGGCTACACCTTC.

The chain couples TRBV7-6 to TRBJ2-3; 14 bases are a match to TRBD2. CDR1 SGHVS and CDR2 FNYEAQ come from the germline V gene. CDR3 size: 14 residues. V was clipped by 5 bases and J by 13 bases; unmatched bases: 8. The CDR3 here is CASSPTSGGAREYF. For the CDR3, the DNA is TGTGCCAGCAGCCCGACTAGCGGGGGGGCGAGAGAGTATTTT.

Here the CDR3 reads CASSATRTVPRISLDNEQFF. The DNA of the CDR3 is TGTGCCAGCTCCGCTACCCGGACAGTCCCTCGGATCTCGCTTGACAATGAGCAGTTCTTC. This chain joins TRBV2 and TRBJ2-1, with D possibly TRBD1 on 6 matching bases. Looked up from germline, CDR1 is SNHLY and CDR2 is FYNNEI. Trimming took 8 bases from V and 5 from J, leaving 34 bases between them. This CDR3 contains 20 residues.

The V call is TRBV3-1 (or the pseudogene TRBV3-2), the J call TRBJ2-5, with 14 bases matching TRBD2. The junction had 9 bases not matched to a gene; V was cut back by 4 bases and J by 2 bases. Germline CDR1 reads LGHDT; CDR2 reads YNNKEL (reference sequence). This CDR3 is built from 18 residues. The CDR3 protein is CASSPRLAGGPKQETQYF. The CDR3 bases are TGTGCCAGCAGCCCCCGACTAGCGGGGGGGCCTAAGCAAGAGACCCAGTACTTC.

This clone was seen only once. The V gene is TRBV21-1, the J gene TRBJ2-2; the listed D gene, TRBD2, was not tested against the DNA. TRBV21-1 corresponds to a pseudogene. This CDR3 has 15 amino acids. DNA for the CDR3: TGTGCCAGCGGCTTTACGGGAGTGGGCACCGGGGAGCTGTTTTTT. Translation gives CASGFTGVGTGELFF.

The CDR3 protein is CASSEAAGTGGNEQFF. The CDR3 bases are TGTGCCAGCAGTGAAGCTGCCGGGACAGGGGGCAATGAGCAGTTCTTC. V and J are TRBV6-1 and TRBJ2-1; 11 bases fit TRBD1. The CDR3 spans 16 residues. Germline V gene lookup returns CDR1 MNHNS and CDR2 SASEGT. After removal of 0 bases from V and 6 bases from J, the junction contained 4 bases not matched to a gene.

With regard to this clone: One junction end disagrees with the germline gene, perhaps due to a read error. The chain recombines TRBV5-1 with TRBJ1-1; D ambiguous. CDR1 and CDR2 from the germline V gene are SGHRS and YFSETQ. The CDR3 is 16 residues long. The CDR3 region is CASSFVEVSLKTEAFF. CDR3 nucleotide sequence: TGCGCCAGCAGCTTTGTAGAAGTGTCTTTGAAGACTGAAGCTTTCTTT.

This clone was detected only a few times. V is TRBV4-2 and J is TRBJ1-3; 9 bases fit TRBD1. This CDR3 has 16 residues. Germline CDR1 and CDR2: LGHNA and YNFKEQ. Trimming at V came to 1 base and at J to 4 bases, leaving 5 bases not matched to a gene. The CDR3 spells CASSQGWTGEGNTIYF. In DNA form, the CDR3 reads TGTGCCAGCAGCCAAGGTTGGACAGGGGAGGGAAACACCATATATTTT.

The chain couples TRBV6-5 to TRBJ1-1, with D possibly being TRBD1 (6 bases). The CDR3 sequence is 14 residues long. Trimming removed 7 bases at V and 6 bases at J, with 18 bases between. CDR1 is MNHEY and CDR2 is SVGAGI in the germline V gene. CDR3: CASTPTRGGPEAFF. The CDR3 nucleotides read TGTGCCAGCACCCCTACTCGGGGGGGCCCTGAAGCTTTCTTT.

This sequence joins TRBV3-1 (or the pseudogene TRBV3-2) and TRBJ1-6; 7 nucleotides agree with TRBD1. The germline V gene encodes CDR1 LGHDT and CDR2 YNNKEL (reference sequence). This CDR3 is 17 amino acids long. Unmatched junction bases numbered 6, after V lost 3 bases and J lost 1 base. The CDR3 here is CASSHDRVPSYNSPLHF. In DNA, the CDR3 is TGTGCCAGCAGCCATGACAGGGTTCCGTCCTATAATTCACCCCTCCACTTT.

The genes are TRBV7-9 and TRBJ2-3; D is undetermined. V was pared by 5 bases and J by 6 bases, with 6 bases between. The CDR3 is made up of 11 amino acids. CDR1 SEHNR and CDR2 FQNEAQ come from the germline V gene (reference sequence). CDR3: CASSPLDTQYF. CDR3 bases: TGTGCCAGCAGCCCCCTGGATACGCAGTATTTT. Supplemented by reference TRBV7-9 and TRBJ2-3, the full variable domain reads DTGVSQNPRHKITKRGQNVTFRCDPISEHNRLYWYRQTLGQGPEFLTYFQNEAQLEKSRLLSDRFSAERPKGSFSTLEIQRTEQGDSAMYLCASSPLDTQYFGPGTRLTVL.

The genes are TRBV6-6 and TRBJ2-5; D possibly corresponds to TRBD1 (6 bases). There are 13 residues in the CDR3. V lost 5 bases to trimming and J lost 5 bases, with 12 bases between them. Germline assignment: CDR1 MNHNY and CDR2 SVGAGI (reference sequence). The CDR3 DNA sequence: TGTGCCAGCAGTGGCAGGGGCTGGGAGACCCAGTACTTC. Amino acid sequence: CASSGRGWETQYF.

This chain's CDR3 is CASSRGTGGEQYF. Written as DNA, the CDR3 is TGTGCCAGCAGCCGTGGGACAGGGGGCGAGCAGTACTTC. J is TRBJ2-7 and V is TRBV4-2, with 11 bases that match TRBD1. CDR1 and CDR2 from the germline V gene are LGHNA and YNFKEQ. With V trimmed by 4 bases and J by 6 bases, 2 bases remained unmatched. The length of the CDR3 is 13 residues.

This clone was recorded at least ten times. J is TRBJ2-7 and V is TRBV19; 7 bases line up with TRBD1. After removal of 6 bases from V and 1 base from J, the junction contained 6 bases not matched to a gene. The CDR3 sequence is 14 residues long. The V gene's germline CDR1 is LNHDA and CDR2 SQIVND (reference sequence). DNA of the CDR3: TGTGCCAGTAGCGTCGGGACAGTGTCCTACGAGCAGTACTTC. This sequence encodes CASSVGTVSYEQYF.

This clone was counted once. The rearrangement joins TRBV5-5 to TRBJ1-1, with TRBD1 matching 7 bases. CDR1 is SGHKS, CDR2 YYEKEE, per germline (reference sequence). The CDR3 is 16 residues long. With V trimmed by 3 bases and J by 2 bases, 10 bases remained unmatched. This chain's CDR3 is CASSSSRDRFNTEAFF. The DNA of the CDR3 is TGTGCCAGCAGCTCCAGCCGGGACAGATTTAACACTGAAGCTTTCTTT.

The chain uses TRBV19 and TRBJ1-1, with D tentatively TRBD1 (5 bases). Trimming shortened V by 4 bases and J by 4 bases, and 10 bases separated the two germline ends. The CDR3 length is 13 residues. Germline CDR1 LNHDA, CDR2 SQIVND (reference sequence). The chain's CDR3 is CASSKGWGTEAFF. DNA for the CDR3: TGTGCCAGTAGTAAGGGGTGGGGCACTGAAGCTTTCTTT.

This chain joins TRBV28 and TRBJ1-1; 10 bases map to TRBD1. J was trimmed by 5 bases and V by 7 bases; bases with no gene match: 10. The germline V gene has CDR1 MDHEN and CDR2 SYDVKM. CDR3 length equals 15 residues. CDR3 region: CASTPGRDRGTEAFF. The CDR3 nucleotides are TGTGCCAGCACCCCGGGTAGGGACAGGGGAACTGAAGCTTTCTTT.

The chain couples TRBV28 to TRBJ2-3, with D tentatively TRBD1 (6 bases). This CDR3 region has 15 residues. The V and J ends lost 5 bases and 2 bases respectively, with 14 bases between them. The germline V gene encodes CDR1 MDHEN and CDR2 SYDVKM. The CDR3 is CASSSNRDTTDTQYF. The CDR3 nucleotides are TGTGCCAGCAGTAGTAACAGGGATACCACAGATACGCAGTATTTT.